Included here is one T cell receptor (beta chain) sequence, with context. Repertoires were generated with immunoSEQ multiplex PCR, while TCRdb's copy carries only in-frame clones and drops some. In the table there are roughly 150,000 clones, about 83% of which are singletons. The data were taken from a study of T cell responses to AZD1222 COVID-19 vaccine. The CDR3 covers 13 residues. Trimming took 3 bases from V and 7 from J, leaving 12 bases between them. Germline CDR1 reads WNHNN; CDR2 reads SYGVQD (reference sequence). This receptor was obtained from an adult who received the AZD1222 COVID-19 vaccine. Sequencing was performed on peripheral blood, taken 28 days after the second AZD1222 dose. V gene TRBV10-1 combines with J gene TRBJ1-1, with D possibly TRBD1 on 5 matching bases. The chain's CDR3 is CASSDPGTREAFF. The CDR3 coding sequence is TGCGCCAGCAGTGACCCTGGGACCCGTGAAGCTTTCTTT.